A selection of T cell receptor beta chains follows, all from one sample in a study of T cells in Graves' hyperthyroidism and ophthalmopathy. TCRdb reanalysed the multiplex PCR reads using MiXCR and keeps one entry per CDR3 protein. The repertoire holds approximately 590,000 distinct CDR3 sequences, with 15% to 17% as singletons. Material: blood. Receptors originate from a woman aged 25-40 years with Graves' hyperthyroidism. Each CDR3 is given with its conserved first and last residue. D genes are given only for firm matches. The size entry is marked missing in some rows and otherwise reads once, few, many or a size class.

CDR3,DNA,J,size,V,D
CSGTGTAQETQYF,TGCAGCGGGACTGGGACAGCCCAAGAGACCCAGTACTTC,TRBJ2-5,-,TRBV29-1,TRBD1
CAISRTSGEQYF,TGTGCCATCAGTCGGACTAGCGGCGAGCAGTACTTC,TRBJ2-7,-,TRBV10-3,TRBD2
CASSYARGGEQYF,TGTGCCAGCAGTTATGCAAGGGGCGGGGAGCAGTACTTC,TRBJ2-7,-,TRBV2,-
CSVVGGGGVAGAYNEQFF,TGCAGCGTTGTGGGGGGGGGGGGAGTAGCGGGAGCCTACAATGAGCAGTTCTTC,TRBJ2-1,-,TRBV29-1,TRBD2
CASSLAVEGQETQYF,TGTGCCAGCAGCTTAGCGGTAGAGGGCCAAGAGACCCAGTACTTC,TRBJ2-5,many,TRBV11-2,-
CASRDDHRVGTDTQYF,TGTGCCAGTAGGGATGACCACAGGGTCGGCACAGATACGCAGTATTTT,TRBJ2-3,-,TRBV19,-
CASSYSMVSGSYLDEQYF,TGTGCCAGCAGTTACTCGATGGTAAGCGGGAGTTATCTGGACGAGCAGTACTTC,TRBJ2-7,few,TRBV6-5,TRBD2
CASSYSLAVNSGANVLTF,TGTGCCAGCAGTTACTCGCTAGCGGTAAACTCTGGGGCCAACGTCCTGACTTTC,TRBJ2-6,-,TRBV6-5,TRBD2
CASSRQGQGKNEQYF,TGTGCCAGCAGTAGACAGGGACAGGGGAAAAACGAGCAGTACTTC,TRBJ2-7,many,TRBV12-3/TRBV12-4,TRBD1
CASSLVFGSPNEQFF,TGTGCCAGCAGTTTGGTTTTCGGGAGCCCGAATGAGCAGTTCTTC,TRBJ2-1,many,TRBV28,-
CASSFLPGGYEQYF,TGTGCCAGCAGCTTCTTGCCAGGGGGCTACGAGCAGTACTTC,TRBJ2-7,-,TRBV5-6,TRBD1
CASSQPGLAGDNEQFF,TGTGCCAGCAGTCAACCGGGACTAGCGGGCGACAATGAGCAGTTCTTC,TRBJ2-1,many,TRBV6-1,TRBD2
CASCPVGIDEQYF,TGCGCCAGCTGCCCCGTAGGCATCGACGAGCAGTACTTC,TRBJ2-7,-,TRBV4-1,-
CSASGGHNQPQHF,TGCAGTGCTAGTGGGGGCCACAATCAGCCCCAGCATTTT,TRBJ1-5,many,TRBV20-1,-
CASSSTRDKLNTEAFF,TGTGCCAGCAGTTCGACAAGGGACAAGTTGAACACTGAAGCTTTCTTT,TRBJ1-1,-,TRBV12-3/TRBV12-4,-
CTSSIGQREGYNEQFF,TGTACCAGTAGTATAGGCCAGCGGGAGGGCTACAATGAGCAGTTCTTC,TRBJ2-1,-,TRBV19,TRBD2
CASSLGVDYEQYF,TGTGCCAGCAGCTTGGGCGTTGACTACGAGCAGTACTTC,TRBJ2-7,-,TRBV11-2,-
CASSRGRGQGTGELFF,TGTGCCAGCAGTCGGGGCCGAGGCCAAGGGACCGGGGAGCTGTTTTTT,TRBJ2-2,many,TRBV12-3/TRBV12-4,-
CATSFPSRAPQETQYF,TGTGCCACCAGTTTTCCTTCCCGGGCCCCCCAAGAGACCCAGTACTTC,TRBJ2-5,-,TRBV15,-
CASSMAPYSEQFF,TGTGCCAGTAGTATGGCCCCCTACTCGGAGCAGTTCTTC,TRBJ2-1,-,TRBV19,-
CASSKQGNGYTF,TGTGCCAGTAGTAAGCAGGGAAATGGCTACACCTTC,TRBJ1-2,few,TRBV19,-
CSARGTGGLFGYTF,TGCAGTGCTAGAGGGACAGGGGGCCTATTTGGCTACACCTTC,TRBJ1-2,many,TRBV20-1,TRBD1
CAWIQAGGNTIYF,TGTGCCTGGATACAGGCAGGAGGAAACACCATATATTTT,TRBJ1-3,many,TRBV30,-
CSARRQGTVNTGELFF,TGCAGTGCTAGGCGGCAGGGAACCGTGAACACCGGGGAGCTGTTTTTT,TRBJ2-2,few,TRBV20-1,-
CASSFRWGEQFF,TGTGCCAGTAGTTTTCGGTGGGGTGAGCAGTTCTTC,TRBJ2-1,few,TRBV19,-
CASNKPGSTDTQYF,TGTGCCAGCAATAAACCCGGGAGCACAGATACGCAGTATTTT,TRBJ2-3,few,TRBV6-1,-
CASSIAVGGKNIQYF,TGTGCCAGTAGTATAGCAGTGGGAGGGAAAAACATTCAGTACTTC,TRBJ2-4,few,TRBV19,TRBD2
CASSSFGRRLRVNTGELFF,TGTGCCAGCAGCTCCTTCGGTAGACGGTTACGAGTGAACACCGGGGAGCTGTTTTTT,TRBJ2-2,many,TRBV7-8,-
CASGLEGGYTF,TGTGCTAGTGGTTTGGAAGGTGGCTACACCTTC,TRBJ1-2,many,TRBV12-5,-
CASSLGQDTEAFF,TGTGCCAGCTCACTAGGACAGGACACTGAAGCTTTCTTT,TRBJ1-1,many,TRBV18,TRBD1
CASSLVGTGSSYEQYF,TGTGCCAGCAGCTTAGTCGGGACAGGGAGCTCCTACGAGCAGTACTTC,TRBJ2-7,many,TRBV7-2,TRBD1